This T cell receptor (beta chain) was captured by sequencing in a study of T cells in Graves' hyperthyroidism and ophthalmopathy. Study-level results: Using 13 V-J features, a model discriminated ophthalmopathy from stable hyperthyroidism. Expanded thyroid clonotypes (above 0.001) were mostly also found in blood.

Amplified regions were TCR beta CDR3 sequences from RNA transcripts. HTBI primers were used for first-round RT-PCR of the TCR CDR3. TCRdb re-analysed the multiplex PCR reads in MiXCR, keeping a single row per CDR3 protein. The data hold approximately 600,000 distinct CDR3 sequences, with more than 20% observed a single time. Inclusion characteristics of ophthalmopathy patients comprised a Clinical Activity Score of at least 3, a NOSPECS grade of at least 4, and duration under 3 months. Reasons for excluding patients were uncontrolled infection, other autoimmune disease, pregnancy or lactation. CDR3 length: 15 residues. From germline, CDR1 is DFQATT and CDR2 SNEGSKA (reference sequence). V dropped 5 bases and J dropped 3; count of bases not matched to a gene: 8. In its sample, this clonotype was seen many times. As yet, its antigen is unknown.

The chain links TRBV20-1 to TRBJ2-7, with 12 bases matching TRBD1. This TCR derives from a man younger than 45 with Graves' ophthalmopathy. Specimen: blood. The DNA for the CDR3 is TGCAGTGCTCCCGGGGACAGGGGGCGATACTACGAGCAGTACTTC. This sequence encodes CSAPGDRGRYYEQYF.